This TCR beta chain was recovered during a study of blood T cell repertoires in COVID-19. Germline trimming cut 7 bases from V and 4 bases from J; bases unmatched to any gene: 4. Germline loops: CDR1 MDHEN, CDR2 SYDVKM. This CDR3 comprises 13 residues. The protocol was immunoSEQ multiplex PCR, while the TCRdb copy is restricted to in-frame clones and leaves out a portion. This table holds some 370,000 clones, about 89% found once. Specimen: peripheral blood. The V and J genes are TRBV28 and TRBJ1-5, with 7 nucleotides matching TRBD1. The sequence was obtained from a man aged 40-49 years with acute or convalescent COVID-19. This chain's CDR3 is CASTMTGNQPQHF. CDR3 sequence (DNA): TGTGCCAGCACCATGACAGGGAATCAGCCCCAGCATTTT.